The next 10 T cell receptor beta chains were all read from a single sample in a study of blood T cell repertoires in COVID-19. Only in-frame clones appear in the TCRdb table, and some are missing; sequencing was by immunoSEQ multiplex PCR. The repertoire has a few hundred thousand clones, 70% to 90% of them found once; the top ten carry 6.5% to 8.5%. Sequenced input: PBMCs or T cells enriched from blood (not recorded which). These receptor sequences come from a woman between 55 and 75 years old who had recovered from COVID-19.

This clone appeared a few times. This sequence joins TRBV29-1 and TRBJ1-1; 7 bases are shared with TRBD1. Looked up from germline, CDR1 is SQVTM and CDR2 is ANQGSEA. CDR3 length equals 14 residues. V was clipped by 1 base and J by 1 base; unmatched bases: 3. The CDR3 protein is CSVEGQGPNTEAFF. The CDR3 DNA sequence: TGCAGCGTTGAAGGACAGGGACCGAACACTGAAGCTTTCTTT. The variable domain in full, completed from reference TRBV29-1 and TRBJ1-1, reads SAVISQKPSRDICQRGTSLTIQCQVDSQVTMMFWYRQQPGQSLTLIATANQGSEATYESGFVIDKFPISRPNLTFSTLTVSNMSPEDSSIYLCSVEGQGPNTEAFFGQGTRLTVV.

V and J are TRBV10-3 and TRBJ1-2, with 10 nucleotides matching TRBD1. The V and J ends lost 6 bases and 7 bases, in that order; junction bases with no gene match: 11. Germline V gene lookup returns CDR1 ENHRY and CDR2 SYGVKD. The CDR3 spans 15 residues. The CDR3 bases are TGTGCCATCAGCCCCGGGACAGGGGTTAGGGTTGGCTACACCTTC. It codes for CAISPGTGVRVGYTF.

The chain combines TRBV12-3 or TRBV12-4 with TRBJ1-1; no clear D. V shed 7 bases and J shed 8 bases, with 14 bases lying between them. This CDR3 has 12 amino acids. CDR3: CASNPTRGEAFF. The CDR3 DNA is TGTGCCAGCAACCCGACACGGGGAGAAGCTTTCTTT.

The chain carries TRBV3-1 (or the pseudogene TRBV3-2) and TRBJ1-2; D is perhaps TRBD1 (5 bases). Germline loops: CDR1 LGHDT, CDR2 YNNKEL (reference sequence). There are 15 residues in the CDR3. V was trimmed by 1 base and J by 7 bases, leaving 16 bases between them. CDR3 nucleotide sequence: TGTGCCAGCAGCCAAGGTCTCGGGGGAAAGTCTGGCTACACCTTC. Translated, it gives CASSQGLGGKSGYTF.

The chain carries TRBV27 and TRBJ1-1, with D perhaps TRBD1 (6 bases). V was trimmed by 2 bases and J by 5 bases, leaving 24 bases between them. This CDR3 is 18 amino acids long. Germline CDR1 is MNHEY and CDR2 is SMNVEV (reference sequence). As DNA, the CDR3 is TGTGCCAGCAGTTTACGTGTCGCGGGGGGGCCGGGGACTACTGAAGCTTTCTTT. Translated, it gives CASSLRVAGGPGTTEAFF.

CDR3 sequence: CATSRERVYEQYF. The CDR3 DNA sequence: TGTGCCACCAGCAGAGAGAGGGTCTACGAGCAGTACTTC. V gene TRBV15 combines with J gene TRBJ2-7, with D maybe TRBD2 (5 bases). The germline V gene has CDR1 LNHNV and CDR2 YYDKDF (reference sequence). V was cut by 0 bases and J by 3 bases, with 6 bases left in between. CDR3 length: 13 residues.

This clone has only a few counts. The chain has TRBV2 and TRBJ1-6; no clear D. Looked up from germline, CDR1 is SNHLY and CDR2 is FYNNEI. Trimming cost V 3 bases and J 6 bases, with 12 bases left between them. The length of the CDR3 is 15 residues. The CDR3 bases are TGTGCCAGCAGTGAGGTCAGGACTCCTAATTCACCCCTCCACTTT. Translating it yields CASSEVRTPNSPLHF.

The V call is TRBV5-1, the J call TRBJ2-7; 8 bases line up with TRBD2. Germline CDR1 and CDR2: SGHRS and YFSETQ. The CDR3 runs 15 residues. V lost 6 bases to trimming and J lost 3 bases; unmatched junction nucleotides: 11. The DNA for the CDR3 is TGCGCCAGCACCCCGGGACTAGGATTTGGCTACGAGCAGTACTTC. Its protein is CASTPGLGFGYEQYF. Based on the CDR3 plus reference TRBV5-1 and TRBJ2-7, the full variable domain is KAGVTQTPRYLIKTRGQQVTLSCSPISGHRSVSWYQQTPGQGLQFLFEYFSETQRNKGNFPGRFSGRQFSNSRSEMNVSTLELGDSALYLCASTPGLGFGYEQYFGPGTRLTVT.

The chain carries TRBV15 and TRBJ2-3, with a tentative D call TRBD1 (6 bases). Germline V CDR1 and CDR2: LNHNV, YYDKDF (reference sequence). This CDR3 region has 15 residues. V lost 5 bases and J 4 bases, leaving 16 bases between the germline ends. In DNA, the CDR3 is TGTGCCACCAGCGGGATACAGGGTCTCCCAGATACGCAGTATTTT. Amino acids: CATSGIQGLPDTQYF.

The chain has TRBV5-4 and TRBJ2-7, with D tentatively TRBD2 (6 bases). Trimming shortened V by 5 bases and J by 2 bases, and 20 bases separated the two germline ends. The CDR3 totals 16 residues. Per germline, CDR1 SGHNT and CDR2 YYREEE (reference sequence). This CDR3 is CASSYRDSYPPYEQYF. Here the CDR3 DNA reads TGTGCCAGCAGTTACCGGGACTCCTACCCCCCCTACGAGCAGTACTTC.